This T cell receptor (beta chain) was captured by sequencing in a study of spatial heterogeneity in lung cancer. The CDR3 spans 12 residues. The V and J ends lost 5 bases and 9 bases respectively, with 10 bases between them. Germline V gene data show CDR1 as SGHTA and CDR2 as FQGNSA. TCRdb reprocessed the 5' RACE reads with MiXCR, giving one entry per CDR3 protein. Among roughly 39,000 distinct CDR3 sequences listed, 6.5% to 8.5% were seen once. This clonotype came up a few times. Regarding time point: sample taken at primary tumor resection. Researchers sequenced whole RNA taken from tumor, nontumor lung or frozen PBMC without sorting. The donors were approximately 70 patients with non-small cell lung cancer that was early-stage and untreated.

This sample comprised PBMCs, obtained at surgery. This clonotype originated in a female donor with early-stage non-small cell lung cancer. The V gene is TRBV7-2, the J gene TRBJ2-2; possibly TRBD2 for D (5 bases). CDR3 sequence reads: CASSPTRRELFF. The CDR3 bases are TGTGCCAGCAGCCCAACTAGGCGGGAGCTGTTTTTT.